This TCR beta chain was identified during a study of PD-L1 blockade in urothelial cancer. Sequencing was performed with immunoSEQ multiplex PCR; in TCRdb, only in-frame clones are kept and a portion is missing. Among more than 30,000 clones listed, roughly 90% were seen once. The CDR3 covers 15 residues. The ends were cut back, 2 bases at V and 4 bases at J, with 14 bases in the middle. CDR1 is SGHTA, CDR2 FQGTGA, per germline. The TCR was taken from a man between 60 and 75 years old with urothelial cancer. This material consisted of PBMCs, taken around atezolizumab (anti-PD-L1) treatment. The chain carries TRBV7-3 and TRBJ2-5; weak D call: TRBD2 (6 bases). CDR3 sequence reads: CASSLAPGGVETQYF. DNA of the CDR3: TGTGCCAGCAGCTTAGCGCCCGGGGGAGTAGAGACCCAGTACTTC.